Described below is a single TCR beta chain sequence and its context. The data are from a study of shared clonotypes between healthy human individuals. The overall study: There were three CD4 naive, three CD4 memory, two CD8 naive and one CD8 memory plates per donor.

Germline V gene lookup returns CDR1 SEHNR and CDR2 FQNEAQ (reference sequence). The CDR3 is made up of 16 amino acids. V was clipped by 4 bases and J by 0 bases; unmatched bases: 9. Only in-frame clones appear in the TCRdb table, and some are missing; sequencing was by immunoSEQ multiplex PCR. The sample lists 550,000 to 600,000 clones; more than 95% were seen once. CD8 cells classed as naive were CD45RO-negative and positively selected for CCR7, excluding terminally differentiated effector memory CD45RA+ cells. V gene TRBV7-9 combines with J gene TRBJ2-7; 7 bases align to TRBD1. This clonotype originated in a man aged 25-45 years in good health. The sample was naive CD8+ T cells sorted from blood. As DNA, the CDR3 is TGTGCCAGCAGCTCTACCGGGACAGAGATCTCCTACGAGCAGTACTTC. As protein: CASSSTGTEISYEQYF.